These 18 T cell receptor beta chains were all obtained from the same sample, sequenced in a study of radiation and T cells in renal cell carcinoma. TCRdb keeps only in-frame clones here, not all; method: immunoSEQ multiplex PCR. The table shows about 77,000 clones, with approximately 82% occurring only once. Time point indicated: blood 4 weeks post-SBRT, at nephrectomy. Treatment meaning: 15 Gy SBRT to primary tumor, nephrectomy 4 weeks later. The sample was blood, taken from a patient whose treatment included radiotherapy and nephrectomy. The receptors come from a woman aged 60-75 years with renal cell carcinoma.

Comments on this clone: The CDR3 carries no conserved terminal phenylalanine or tryptophan, so it likely arises from a read error. The rearrangement links TRBV5-6 to TRBJ2-7; TRBD1 matches 8 bases. Germline V gene lookup returns CDR1 SGHDT and CDR2 YYEEEE. The V and J ends lost 4 bases and 1 base, in that order; junction bases with no gene match: 4. This CDR3 contains 14 residues. The CDR3 nucleotides read TGTGCCAGCAGCCGGGACAGGAGTTCCTACGAGCAGTACCTC. Protein sequence: CASSRDRSSYEQYL.

This clone was detected once. V and J are TRBV29-1 and TRBJ1-4; unclear D gene. Germline assignment: CDR1 SQVTM and CDR2 ANQGSEA. V lost 6 bases, J lost 8 bases, and 10 bases lay in between. The CDR3 has 11 residues. DNA for the CDR3: TGCAGCGTCCGTCGTGAAGAAAAACTGTTTTTT. Encoded protein: CSVRREEKLFF.

This sequence joins TRBV19 and TRBJ2-2, with D maybe TRBD1 (5 bases). Per germline, CDR1 LNHDA and CDR2 SQIVND (reference sequence). The CDR3 extends over 14 amino acids. CDR3 protein: CGSQYQRGTGELFF. The CDR3 DNA follows: TGTGGCAGCCAGTACCAAAGGGGCACCGGGGAGCTGTTTTTT.

The chain combines TRBV10-3 with TRBJ1-1, with TRBD1 matching 8 bases. The CDR3 has 12 amino acids. V was pared by 10 bases and J by 11 bases, with 12 bases of the junction left unmatched. Germline V gene data show CDR1 as ENHRY and CDR2 as SYGVKD. CDR3 DNA sequence: TGTGCCACCCGGACAGGGATTATGGGGGCTTTCTTT. Encoded protein: CATRTGIMGAFF.

The genes are TRBV6-5 and TRBJ2-2; 7 bases map to TRBD1. The length of the CDR3 is 14 residues. The trim removed 6 bases at V and 1 base at J, leaving 2 bases unmatched. Germline assignment: CDR1 MNHEY and CDR2 SVGAGI. The CDR3 region is CASRRTGNTGELFF. CDR3 coding DNA: TGTGCCAGCAGGAGGACAGGGAACACCGGGGAGCTGTTTTTT.

This clone was detected a few times. The chain has TRBV5-1 and TRBJ2-7; the D is unclear. CDR1 and CDR2 (germline): SGHRS, YFSETQ. V gave up 3 bases and J gave up 5 bases, with 15 bases separating them. The CDR3 runs 14 residues. The CDR3 loop is CASSWGAVGDEQYF. The CDR3 bases are TGCGCCAGCAGCTGGGGTGCCGTGGGCGACGAGCAGTACTTC.

Concerning this clone itself: This CDR3 is also generated by other DNA sequences in the sample. V gene TRBV6-5 combines with J gene TRBJ1-6; D is possibly TRBD1 (5 bases). The CDR3 contains 14 residues. Germline CDR1 is MNHEY and CDR2 is SVGAGI. The V end lost 9 bases, the J end lost 7 bases, and 16 bases lay between the germline ends. CDR3 loop: CASNPAGENSPLHF. The CDR3 DNA is TGTGCCAGTAACCCGGCGGGGGAAAATTCACCCCTCCACTTT.

The chain joins TRBV4-2 to TRBJ1-3; perhaps TRBD1 as D (6 bases). V lost 0 bases and J lost 2, with 8 bases in between. CDR3 size: 15 residues. Germline CDR1 LGHNA, CDR2 YNFKEQ. The CDR3 DNA follows: TGTGCCAGCAGCCAAGAAGGGGGTACTGGAAACACCATATATTTT. As protein: CASSQEGGTGNTIYF.

The chain carries TRBV6-5 and TRBJ1-2; no definite D call. CDR3 length: 12 residues. The germline V and J ends were trimmed by 2 bases and 7 bases, with 8 bases remaining between them. Germline CDR1 and CDR2: MNHEY and SVGAGI. The CDR3, as DNA: TGTGCCAGCAGTTACCTGAAATCTGGCTACACCTTC. Protein sequence: CASSYLKSGYTF.

The chain has TRBV5-8 and TRBJ1-6; 8 nucleotides align to TRBD1. This CDR3 has 15 residues. CDR1 is SGHTS, CDR2 YDEGEE, per germline. V dropped 3 bases and J dropped 10; count of bases not matched to a gene: 9. CDR3 sequence reads: CASSSVRGLGSPLHF. The CDR3 DNA follows: TGTGCCAGCAGCTCCGTCAGGGGGCTGGGGTCACCCCTCCACTTT.

The V and J genes are TRBV19 and TRBJ1-5; 10 bases map to TRBD1. This CDR3 is built from 15 residues. V lost 5 bases and J lost 6; bases outside the gene matches: 7. The V gene's germline CDR1 is LNHDA and CDR2 SQIVND (reference sequence). CDR3 sequence: CASSARDRGSQPQHF. Written as DNA, the CDR3 is TGTGCCAGTAGTGCCCGGGACAGGGGCTCTCAGCCCCAGCATTTT.

This chain joins TRBV28 and TRBJ2-2; D unclear. The CDR3 totals 14 residues. Germline V CDR1 and CDR2: MDHEN, SYDVKM. The germline V and J ends were trimmed by 2 bases and 1 base, with 5 bases remaining between them. CDR3 sequence (DNA): TGTGCCAGCAGTTTAACGGGGAACACCGGGGAGCTGTTTTTT. Its translation is CASSLTGNTGELFF. The full variable domain, completed using reference TRBV28 and TRBJ2-2, is DVKVTQSSRYLVKRTGEKVFLECVQDMDHENMFWYRQDPGLGLRLIYFSYDVKMKEKGDIPEGYSVSREKKERFSLILESASTNQTSMYLCASSLTGNTGELFFGEGSRLTVL.

This clone was seen a few times. The chain couples TRBV16 to TRBJ2-1; the match to TRBD2 covers 9 bases. The trim removed 2 bases at V and 6 bases at J, leaving 5 bases unmatched. Germline V lookup: CDR1 KGHSY, CDR2 FQNENV. The CDR3 runs 15 residues. The CDR3 reads CASSQASGEINEQFF. The DNA for the CDR3 is TGTGCCAGCAGCCAAGCTAGCGGGGAGATCAATGAGCAGTTCTTC.

The genes are TRBV28 and TRBJ1-3; no clear D gene. V lost 2 bases and J lost 2, with 10 bases in between. This CDR3 is 15 amino acids long. From germline, CDR1 is MDHEN and CDR2 SYDVKM. In nucleotides, the CDR3 is TGTGCCAGCAGTTTACGGGCTCGGCCTGGAAACACCATATATTTT. Its translation: CASSLRARPGNTIYF.

V usage is TRBV27 and J usage is TRBJ1-5; D possibly corresponds to TRBD1 (5 bases). Germline assignment: CDR1 MNHEY and CDR2 SMNVEV (reference sequence). V lost 1 base, J lost 1 base, and 17 bases lay in between. The CDR3 consists of 18 residues. The CDR3 DNA reads as TGTGCCAGCAGTTTATATTCCGGGGCGGGAACGAGCAATCAGCCCCAGCATTTT. This encodes CASSLYSGAGTSNQPQHF.

This clone was detected once. The CDR3 nucleotides are TGTGCCAGCAGCTTGGAAGGGGGCTACGAGCAGTACTTC. This gives the protein CASSLEGGYEQYF. The chain uses TRBV11-2 and TRBJ2-7; a possible D gene is TRBD1 (6 bases). CDR3 length equals 13 residues. V was cut by 3 bases and J by 3 bases, with 9 bases left in between. Looked up from germline, CDR1 is SGHAT and CDR2 is FQNNGV. Full variable domain (remainder filled in from reference TRBV11-2 and TRBJ2-7): EAGVAQSPRYKIIEKRQSVAFWCNPISGHATLYWYQQILGQGPKLLIQFQNNGVVDDSQLPKDRFSAERLKGVDSTLKIQPAKLEDSAVYLCASSLEGGYEQYFGPGTRLTVT.

The chain is built from TRBV7-3 and TRBJ2-5; D is tentatively TRBD1 or TRBD2 (6 bases each). CDR1 is SGHTA, CDR2 FQGTGA, per germline. The CDR3 is made up of 13 amino acids. The germline V and J ends were trimmed by 4 bases and 4 bases, with 10 bases remaining between them. CDR3 DNA sequence: TGTGCCAGCAGCTCGGGGGCCTCAGAGACCCAGTACTTC. Protein product: CASSSGASETQYF.

Only a few counts were recorded for this clone. V is TRBV5-6 and J is TRBJ2-7; TRBD1 agrees at 8 bases. The germline gives CDR1 SGHDT, CDR2 YYEEEE. V trimming: 4 bases; J trimming: 7 bases; junction bases outside the gene matches: 7. The CDR3 spans 13 residues. This chain's CDR3 is CASSPDRAEEQYF. The CDR3 DNA sequence: TGTGCCAGCAGCCCGGACAGGGCGGAGGAGCAGTACTTC.